This TCR beta chain was documented in a study of T cell clonotyping in hematopoietic cell transplantation. Overall study context: Recipients' pretransplant samples followed cytoreduction.

Sample time point: recipient sample about 28 days before transplant, after cytoreduction. CDR1 and CDR2 from the germline V gene are SNHLY and FYNNEI. This CDR3 contains 17 residues. V lost 10 bases, J lost 2 bases, and 26 bases lay in between. Assay used: immunoSEQ multiplex PCR; TCRdb lists only in-frame clones, some missing. The sample has some 29,000 clones, over 60% seen once. The study's findings and limits: CD4 and CD8 repertoire contributions could not be separated without sorting. After transplant, recipient diversity fell while pathologically expanded clonotypes grew through day 180. At the given depth, recipient repertoires were over 95% de novo clonotypes.

The sample holds a few counts of this clone. The antigen is unknown. The TCR comes from a woman in her 30s with chronic myeloid leukemia. Some clones in this sample may be carry-over from other donors' samples. This sample comprised peripheral blood mononuclear cells, obtained before stem cell transplant. The chain uses TRBV2 and TRBJ1-1; a possible D gene is TRBD1 (6 bases). CDR3 sequence: CAIEGRLGEGVNTEAFF. The CDR3 DNA is TGTGCCATCGAGGGCCGTTTAGGGGAGGGGGTTAACACTGAAGCTTTCTTT.